This T cell receptor beta chain was profiled in a study of graft-versus-host responses after intestinal transplantation. Regarding this clone: Its antigen is still unknown.

Assay: immunoSEQ multiplex PCR; the TCRdb copy retains only in-frame clones and omits some. In the table there are about 90,000 clones, approximately 90% of which are singletons. CDR1 SQVTM and CDR2 ANQGSEA come from the germline V gene. This CDR3 has 13 residues. Trimming stripped 8 bases from V and 0 bases from J, with 11 bases between. This chain connects TRBV29-1 to TRBJ2-1; D unclear. The receptor comes from a human donor who was the organ donor for an intestinal transplant. The specimen was unstimulated CD4+ T cells sorted from spleen or lymph node cells, collected before transplant. DNA of the CDR3: TGCAGCTATCCCCCGAGCTCCTACAATGAGCAGTTCTTC. Its translation: CSYPPSSYNEQFF.